This entry lists 32 T cell receptor beta chains sequenced from one sample in a study of T cells in Graves' hyperthyroidism and ophthalmopathy. RNA transcripts yielded amplified TCR beta CDR3 regions. A set of HTBI primers served as the primers for a first-round RT-PCR of the TCR CDR3. Using its own MiXCR run on the multiplex PCR reads, TCRdb lists one record per CDR3 protein. Here the sample spans around 200,000 distinct CDR3 sequences, about 18% being singletons. Material: blood. The receptors shown here come from a woman aged 45-65 years with Graves' hyperthyroidism.

This clonotype has ten or more counts. V and J are TRBV19 and TRBJ2-7, with 8 bases that match TRBD1. The ends lost 5 bases at V and 1 base at J; junction bases unmatched: 7. This CDR3 contains 15 residues. The V gene's germline CDR1 is LNHDA and CDR2 SQIVND (reference sequence). CDR3 amino acids: CASSPHRQGSYEQYF. As DNA, the CDR3 is TGTGCCAGTAGTCCCCATCGACAGGGGTCCTACGAGCAGTACTTC.

This clonotype was seen at least ten times. The rearrangement uses TRBV19 and TRBJ2-1; 10 bases are shared with TRBD2. The junction had 1 base not matched to a gene; V was cut back by 7 bases and J by 4 bases. The CDR3 covers 13 residues. Germline V gene lookup returns CDR1 LNHDA and CDR2 SQIVND (reference sequence). CDR3 DNA sequence: TGTGCCAGTATGACTAGCGGGTACAATGAGCAGTTCTTC. Encoded protein: CASMTSGYNEQFF.

Notes on this clonotype: A single base separates this from a much larger clone, so it may be a read error. The J gene is TRBJ1-4, the V gene TRBV2; perhaps TRBD1 as D (5 bases). Germline V lookup: CDR1 SNHLY, CDR2 FYNNEI. The CDR3 sequence is 17 residues long. Deletions cut 5 bases from V and 5 bases from J, with 21 bases between. CDR3 loop: CASSIRPPTGGNEKLFF. For the CDR3, the DNA is TGTGCCAGCAGTATTCGCCCCCCTACAGGCGGCAATGAAAAACTGTTTTTT.

This clonotype has at least ten counts. J is TRBJ2-1 and V is TRBV2; D is ambiguous. Germline CDR1 and CDR2: SNHLY and FYNNEI. The CDR3 has 13 residues. V lost 2 bases, J lost 6 bases, and 8 bases lay in between. CDR3 amino acids: CASSESQINEQFF. The CDR3 DNA is TGTGCCAGCAGTGAAAGCCAGATCAATGAGCAGTTCTTC.

This clonotype was counted at least ten times. The rearrangement uses TRBV2 and TRBJ1-2; 9 nucleotides line up with TRBD1. The CDR3 spans 14 residues. Germline V gene data show CDR1 as SNHLY and CDR2 as FYNNEI. V lost 5 bases and J lost 2; bases outside the gene matches: 3. DNA of the CDR3: TGTGCCAGCAGTCCCGGGACAGGGAACTATGGCTACACCTTC. Translated, it gives CASSPGTGNYGYTF.

The rearrangement links TRBV4-1 to TRBJ2-3; the match to TRBD1 covers 9 bases. Germline CDR1 MGHRA, CDR2 YSYEKL. J gave up 2 bases and V 4 bases, and 13 bases lay outside the gene matches. The CDR3 sequence is 18 residues long. The CDR3 region is CASSPGDRAPRLTDTQYF. The CDR3 nucleotides read TGCGCCAGCAGCCCAGGGGACAGGGCCCCAAGACTCACAGATACGCAGTATTTT.

The gene calls are TRBV19 and TRBJ1-6; D remains ambiguous. The V end lost 1 base, the J end lost 8 bases, and 6 bases lay between the germline ends. In germline, CDR1 is LNHDA, CDR2 SQIVND (reference sequence). The CDR3 extends over 13 amino acids. The CDR3 DNA reads TGTGCCAGTAGTATAGTCAGCGATTCACCCCTCCACTTT. This encodes CASSIVSDSPLHF.

As to this clonotype: At one end the junction does not follow the germline gene, possibly because of a read error. The V and J genes are TRBV6-4 and TRBJ2-2; tentatively, D is TRBD1 or TRBD2 (5 bases each). The CDR3 loop spans 16 amino acids. CDR1 is MRHNA and CDR2 is SNTAGT in the germline V gene. The CDR3: CDSGSAGRLNTGELFF. In DNA form, the CDR3 reads TGTGACAGCGGATCGGCAGGGCGATTAAACACCGGGGAGCTGTTTTTT.

The V call is TRBV20-1, the J call TRBJ2-1; 7 bases align to TRBD2. Germline V gene lookup returns CDR1 DFQATT and CDR2 SNEGSKA (reference sequence). The CDR3 spans 15 residues. V trimming: 1 base; J trimming: 3 bases; junction bases outside the gene matches: 6. The CDR3 sequence is CSARGSRGDYNEQFF. CDR3 bases: TGCAGTGCTAGAGGGAGTCGGGGGGACTACAATGAGCAGTTCTTC.

This clonotype was picked up many times. The J gene is TRBJ2-7, the V gene TRBV6-1, with 9 nucleotides matching TRBD2. CDR3 length: 14 residues. Germline V CDR1 and CDR2: MNHNS, SASEGT. The V and J ends lost 6 bases and 6 bases, in that order; junction bases with no gene match: 9. The CDR3 nucleotides are TGTGCCAGCAGAACTTCCGGGACTAGCAGCGAGCAGTACTTC. This codes for CASRTSGTSSEQYF.

The rearrangement links TRBV15 to TRBJ2-3; 12 nucleotides match TRBD2. Germline-derived CDR1 and CDR2 are LNHNV and YYDKDF (reference sequence). The CDR3 is made up of 17 amino acids. The trim removed 0 bases at V and 5 bases at J, leaving 6 bases unmatched. This CDR3 reads CATSRDLAGGSGDTQYF. CDR3 bases: TGTGCCACCAGCAGAGATCTAGCGGGGGGGTCAGGAGATACGCAGTATTTT.

This clonotype was recorded many times. The rearrangement links TRBV16 to TRBJ1-1; 7 bases match TRBD1. Germline V gene data show CDR1 as KGHSY and CDR2 as FQNENV. The junction had 5 bases not matched to a gene; V was cut back by 0 bases and J by 4 bases. The CDR3 totals 15 residues. The CDR3 spells CASSQSRTGVTEAFF. Here the CDR3 DNA reads TGTGCCAGCAGCCAATCGCGTACAGGGGTCACTGAAGCTTTCTTT.

In this sample, this clonotype turned up many times. This chain uses TRBV28 with TRBJ1-5; unclear D gene. CDR1 is MDHEN and CDR2 is SYDVKM in the germline V gene. Trimming left V 5 bases short and J 4 bases short, with 15 bases between. The CDR3 has 15 residues. This CDR3 reads CASSKQPLPNQPQHF. The CDR3, as DNA: TGTGCCAGCAGTAAACAGCCCCTACCAAATCAGCCCCAGCATTTT.

The genes are TRBV6-1 and TRBJ1-5; D is ambiguous. V lost 2 bases and J lost 9, with 17 bases in between. Per germline, CDR1 MNHNS and CDR2 SASEGT. This CDR3 has 15 amino acids. This chain's CDR3 is CASSETPGVGSPQHF. The DNA for the CDR3 is TGTGCCAGCAGTGAAACCCCCGGAGTAGGTTCGCCCCAGCATTTT.

This clonotype was seen repeatedly, ten times or more. The CDR3 DNA is TGTGCCAGCAGCGCCAGACAGAGCACAACTAATGAAAAACTGTTTTTT. Encoded protein: CASSARQSTTNEKLFF. This sequence joins TRBV7-2 and TRBJ1-4, with D tentatively TRBD1 (5 bases). This CDR3 is built from 16 residues. CDR1 and CDR2 (germline): SGHTA, FQGNSA. V dropped 5 bases and J dropped 0 bases, with 13 bases sitting between them.

This clonotype was found many times. The rearrangement uses TRBV7-9 and TRBJ2-7, with 7 bases matching TRBD2. CDR3 length equals 16 residues. After removal of 0 bases from V and 1 base from J, the junction contained 6 bases not matched to a gene. Germline V gene lookup returns CDR1 SEHNR and CDR2 FQNEAQ (reference sequence). CDR3 sequence: CASSLADSGLSYEQYF. CDR3 bases: TGTGCCAGCAGCTTAGCGGATAGCGGGTTGTCCTACGAGCAGTACTTC.

The table lists this clonotype with many counts. The V and J genes are TRBV7-3 and TRBJ1-1; 7 positions match TRBD1. After removal of 5 bases from V and 0 bases from J, the junction contained 3 bases not matched to a gene. From germline, CDR1 is SGHTA and CDR2 FQGTGA. The CDR3 totals 14 residues. In nucleotides, the CDR3 is TGTGCCAGCAGCCCGACAGGGATGAACACTGAAGCTTTCTTT. Protein product: CASSPTGMNTEAFF.

This clonotype occurred a few times. The CDR3 ends on some other residue instead of the conserved phenylalanine or tryptophan, so this is likely a read error. V gene TRBV6-1 combines with J gene TRBJ1-3, with D possibly TRBD1 on 5 matching bases. The germline V gene has CDR1 MNHNS and CDR2 SASEGT. The CDR3 runs 14 residues. V lost 5 bases and J 2 bases, leaving 10 bases between the germline ends. The CDR3 DNA sequence: TGTGCCAGCAGTACGACAGAAACTGGAAACACCATATATCTT. Translating gives CASSTTETGNTIYL.

This clonotype was recorded many times. The chain recombines TRBV6-1 with TRBJ2-7, with a possible D match to TRBD1 (6 bases). V dropped 8 bases and J dropped 3 bases, with 14 bases sitting between them. Germline loops: CDR1 MNHNS, CDR2 SASEGT. The CDR3 contains 13 residues. The CDR3 DNA sequence: TGTGCCAGCCTCACTCTGGACAGCTACGAGCAGTACTTC. Translation gives CASLTLDSYEQYF.

This clonotype was seen many times. The rearrangement links TRBV6-1 to TRBJ1-1, with D hard to call. Per the germline V gene, CDR1 is MNHNS and CDR2 is SASEGT. V lost 5 bases and J lost 4, with 11 bases in between. The CDR3 loop spans 13 amino acids. This chain's CDR3 is CASSREPPTEAFF. The CDR3 DNA is TGTGCCAGCAGTAGGGAACCCCCCACTGAAGCTTTCTTT.

This clonotype was seen repeatedly, ten times or more. This chain uses TRBV2 with TRBJ2-5; perhaps TRBD2 as D (5 bases). Germline CDR1 reads SNHLY; CDR2 reads FYNNEI. The CDR3 totals 13 residues. Trimming took 2 bases from V and 4 from J, leaving 8 bases between them. CDR3 region: CASSESEGETQYF. The CDR3 DNA reads as TGTGCCAGCAGTGAAAGTGAGGGAGAGACCCAGTACTTC.

In this sample, this clonotype turned up many times. The chain combines TRBV6-6 with TRBJ2-6, with unresolved D. Trimming pared 0 bases from V and 0 bases from J, leaving 6 bases between. Germline assignment: CDR1 MNHNY and CDR2 SVGAGI (reference sequence). The CDR3 sequence is 16 residues long. The CDR3 DNA reads as TGTGCCAGCAGTTACTCCCTACTCTCTGGGGCCAACGTCCTGACTTTC. Translation gives CASSYSLLSGANVLTF.

This clonotype has just a few counts. The chain joins TRBV13 to TRBJ1-5, with D unclear. Germline CDR1 and CDR2: PRHDT and FYEKMQ (reference sequence). The CDR3 spans 13 residues. Trimming pared 0 bases from V and 9 bases from J, leaving 9 bases between. Here the CDR3 reads CASSLGGEGPQHF. The CDR3 DNA follows: TGTGCCAGCAGCTTAGGTGGGGAGGGGCCCCAGCATTTT.

This clonotype was seen at least ten times. CDR3 amino acids: CASSEVDGYTF. The CDR3, as DNA: TGTGCCAGCAGTGAAGTAGACGGCTACACCTTC. This chain uses TRBV2 with TRBJ1-2; D remains ambiguous. Germline CDR1 and CDR2: SNHLY and FYNNEI. This CDR3 contains 11 residues. V was cut by 1 base and J by 8 bases, with 5 bases left in between.

The sample holds many counts of this clonotype. The chain joins TRBV29-1 to TRBJ2-5; D possibly corresponds to TRBD1 (5 bases). CDR3 length equals 15 residues. Trimming stripped 0 bases from V and 4 bases from J, with 15 bases between. Germline V gene sequence: CDR1 SQVTM, CDR2 ANQGSEA. The CDR3 DNA reads TGCAGCGTTGAAGATTGGGTCAGGGAAGGAGAGACCCAGTACTTC. Residues: CSVEDWVREGETQYF.

J is TRBJ2-7 and V is TRBV28; a weak D match, TRBD1 (6 bases). V lost 3 bases and J lost 0, with 15 bases in between. The CDR3 extends over 16 amino acids. Looked up from germline, CDR1 is MDHEN and CDR2 is SYDVKM. CDR3 sequence reads: CASSLGTGMVSYEQYF. The CDR3 DNA follows: TGTGCCAGCAGTTTGGGTACAGGGATGGTCTCCTACGAGCAGTACTTC. The variable domain in full, with the rest retrieved from reference TRBV28 and TRBJ2-7, is DVKVTQSSRYLVKRTGEKVFLECVQDMDHENMFWYRQDPGLGLRLIYFSYDVKMKEKGDIPEGYSVSREKKERFSLILESASTNQTSMYLCASSLGTGMVSYEQYFGPGTRLTVT.

This clonotype was seen at least ten times. The rearrangement joins TRBV4-2 to TRBJ2-7; no clear D gene. Germline lookup yields CDR1 LGHNA and CDR2 YNFKEQ. There are 11 residues in the CDR3. The V and J ends lost 5 bases and 3 bases respectively, with 5 bases between them. This CDR3 is CASSGDYEQYF. CDR3 in DNA: TGTGCCAGCAGCGGGGACTACGAGCAGTACTTC.

This clonotype was recorded many times. V gene TRBV20-1 combines with J gene TRBJ2-1; TRBD1 aligns across 9 bases. V was clipped by 5 bases and J by 0 bases; unmatched bases: 5. This CDR3 has 15 residues. Germline CDR1 and CDR2: DFQATT and SNEGSKA (reference sequence). The CDR3 loop reads CSACKTGGSYNEQFF. The DNA of the CDR3 is TGCAGTGCTTGTAAGACAGGGGGCTCCTACAATGAGCAGTTCTTC.

This clonotype was counted many times. V is TRBV19 and J is TRBJ1-5; no definite D call. V lost 0 bases and J lost 4, with 7 bases in between. Germline values: CDR1 LNHDA, CDR2 SQIVND (reference sequence). CDR3 length: 14 residues. The CDR3, as DNA: TGTGCCAGTAGTATAGACGCGGGGAATCAGCCCCAGCATTTT. It codes for CASSIDAGNQPQHF. Complete variable domain (other parts from reference TRBV19 and TRBJ1-5): DGGITQSPKYLFRKEGQNVTLSCEQNLNHDAMYWYRQDPGQGLRLIYYSQIVNDFQKGDIAEGYSVSREKKESFPLTVTSAQKNPTAFYLCASSIDAGNQPQHFGDGTRLSIL.

This chain connects TRBV28 to TRBJ1-3; tentative D call: TRBD1 (5 bases). The length of the CDR3 is 12 residues. V lost 3 bases to trimming and J lost 11 bases, with 11 bases between them. Germline CDR1 MDHEN, CDR2 SYDVKM. DNA for the CDR3: TGTGCCAGCAGTTTCTCCAGGGTCGCCATATATTTT. Translating it yields CASSFSRVAIYF.

The chain uses TRBV5-5 and TRBJ2-1; 7 positions match TRBD2. V dropped 0 bases and J dropped 6; count of bases not matched to a gene: 3. CDR3 length equals 14 residues. Germline V gives CDR1 SGHKS, CDR2 YYEKEE (reference sequence). The CDR3 region has the DNA TGTGCCAGCAGCTTGGTGGCGGGAGTCAATGAGCAGTTCTTC. Amino acid sequence: CASSLVAGVNEQFF.

V usage is TRBV20-1 and J usage is TRBJ2-3; D unresolved. CDR1 is DFQATT and CDR2 is SNEGSKA in the germline V gene (reference sequence). The CDR3 loop spans 15 amino acids. Trimming cost V 6 bases and J 2 bases, with 18 bases left between them. The DNA of the CDR3 is TGCAGTGCCCTCCCCACTGAACCCTCCACAGATACGCAGTATTTT. This gives the protein CSALPTEPSTDTQYF.